A single T cell receptor (beta chain) is shown here with its context. This sample is part of a study of blood T cell repertoires in COVID-19. Per germline, CDR1 SGHNT and CDR2 YENEEA. CDR3 length: 15 residues. V dropped 5 bases and J dropped 4; count of bases not matched to a gene: 4. Recovery among Cohort 3 donors was established by two negative PCRs, clearance, or symptom resolution. Generated by immunoSEQ multiplex PCR, the TCRdb table keeps only in-frame clones and is missing some. The sample carries roughly 500,000 clones, roughly 90% recorded once. Source material: PBMCs or T cells enriched from blood (not recorded which). The receptor's source is a woman aged 40 to 50 who had recovered from COVID-19. V gene TRBV11-3 combines with J gene TRBJ2-2, with 10 bases lining up with TRBD1. CDR3 DNA: TGTGCCAGCAGCCAGACAGGGGGCATCACCGGGGAGCTGTTTTTT. This encodes CASSQTGGITGELFF.